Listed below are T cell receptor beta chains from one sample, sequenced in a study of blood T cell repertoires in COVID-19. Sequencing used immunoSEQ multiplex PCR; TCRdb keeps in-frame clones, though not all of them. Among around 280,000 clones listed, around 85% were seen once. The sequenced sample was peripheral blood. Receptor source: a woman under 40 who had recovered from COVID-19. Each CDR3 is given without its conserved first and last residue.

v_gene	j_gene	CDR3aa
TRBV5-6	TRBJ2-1	ASSSRRSYNEQF
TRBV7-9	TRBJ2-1	ASSQGAAGEFGEQF
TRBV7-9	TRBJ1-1	ASSLGQLNTEAF
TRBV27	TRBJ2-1	ASSFSGIPYNEQF
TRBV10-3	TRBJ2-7	AISEIGQRGTYEQY
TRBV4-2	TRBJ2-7	ASSQLSGREEQY
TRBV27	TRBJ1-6	ASSIGTLEFSPLH
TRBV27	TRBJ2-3	ASRNPGPTDTQY
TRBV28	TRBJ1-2	ASSSGTGGDWNGYT
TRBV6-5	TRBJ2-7	ASSFAQGGIYEQY
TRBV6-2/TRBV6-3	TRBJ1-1	ASSYMNTEAF
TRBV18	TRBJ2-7	ASSPGQGSEQY
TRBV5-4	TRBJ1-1	ASSLAGVITEAF
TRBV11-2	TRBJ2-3	ASSFSLALGTDTQY
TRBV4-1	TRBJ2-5	ASSQGQALYQETQY
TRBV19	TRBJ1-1	ASSMVAPNEAF
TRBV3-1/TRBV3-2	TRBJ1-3	ASSDRGSSGNTIY
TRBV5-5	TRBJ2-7	ASSFSGGASYEQY
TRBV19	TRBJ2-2	ASRGPGDTGELF
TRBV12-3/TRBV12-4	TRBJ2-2	AFRVSGSGELF
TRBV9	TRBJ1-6	ASSAQNSYNSPLH
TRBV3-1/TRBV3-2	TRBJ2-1	ASSLLAGSYNEQF
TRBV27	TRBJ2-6	ASSLEGNRGSSGANVLT
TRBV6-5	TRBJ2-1	ASSYVDSSNEQF
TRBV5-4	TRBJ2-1	ASSQWTSSYNEQF
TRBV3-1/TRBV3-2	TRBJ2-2	ASSQAGGSGELF
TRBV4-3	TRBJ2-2	ASSQGGGNTGELF
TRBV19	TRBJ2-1	ASSPSSGTHNEQF
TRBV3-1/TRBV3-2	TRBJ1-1	ASSTTGYGTEAF
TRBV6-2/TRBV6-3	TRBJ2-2	ASSRQDVHTGELF
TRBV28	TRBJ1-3	ASSLDRPSGNTIY
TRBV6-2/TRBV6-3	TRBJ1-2	ASSYPGQGNYGYT
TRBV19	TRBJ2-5	ASSIAGGRETQY
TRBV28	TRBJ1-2	ASSFQGQGLNYGYT
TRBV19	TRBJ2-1	ASSMTPEPSYNEQF
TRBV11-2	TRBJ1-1	ASGTRGYGAF
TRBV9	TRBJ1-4	ASSVGGSNEKLF
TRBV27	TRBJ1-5	ASSKHSRNSNQPQH
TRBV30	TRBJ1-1	AWRSQARLNTEAF
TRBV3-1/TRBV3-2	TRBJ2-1	ASSQEGGGYNEQF
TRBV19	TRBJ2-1	ASRATSGPYNEQF
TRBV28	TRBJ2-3	ASSTGRWGQDGTDTQY
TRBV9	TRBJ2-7	ASSPGQVSYEQY
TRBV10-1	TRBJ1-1	ASSGDINTEAF
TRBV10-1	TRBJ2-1	ASSEYPGDNEQF
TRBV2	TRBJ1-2	ASSEASGQDYLNYGYT
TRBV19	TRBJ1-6	ASSEDRHSPLH
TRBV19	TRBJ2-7	ASSKAMVSGEQY
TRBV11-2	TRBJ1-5	ASSSTGANQPQH
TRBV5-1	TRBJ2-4	ASSLGRSAKNIQY
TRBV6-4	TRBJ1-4	ASSDSMPPSRVWEKLF
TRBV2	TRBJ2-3	ASSEAGRATDTQY
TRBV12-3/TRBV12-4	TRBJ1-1	ASRTTGNTEAF
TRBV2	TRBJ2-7	ASAFGYEQY
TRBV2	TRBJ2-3	ASRGGPDTQY
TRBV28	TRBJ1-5	ASTRRQGRQPQH